Given below is one TCR beta chain in context. Method: immunoSEQ multiplex PCR; TCRdb's copy keeps in-frame clones and lacks some. In the table there are 70,000 to 85,000 clones, about 91% of which are singletons. This sample stems from a study of T cell changes during pregnancy in multiple sclerosis. CDR3 length equals 12 residues. CDR1 is LNHDA and CDR2 is SQIVND in the germline V gene (reference sequence). The junction had 7 bases not matched to a gene; V was cut back by 3 bases and J by 11 bases. The material sequenced was peripheral blood, taken before pregnancy. The source is a female donor with multiple sclerosis, enrolled in a pregnancy study. The rearrangement links TRBV19 to TRBJ2-7, with 7 positions matching TRBD1. The CDR3 loop reads CASSMRGQNEYF. The CDR3 DNA reads TGTGCCAGTAGTATGAGGGGACAGAACGAGTACTTC.